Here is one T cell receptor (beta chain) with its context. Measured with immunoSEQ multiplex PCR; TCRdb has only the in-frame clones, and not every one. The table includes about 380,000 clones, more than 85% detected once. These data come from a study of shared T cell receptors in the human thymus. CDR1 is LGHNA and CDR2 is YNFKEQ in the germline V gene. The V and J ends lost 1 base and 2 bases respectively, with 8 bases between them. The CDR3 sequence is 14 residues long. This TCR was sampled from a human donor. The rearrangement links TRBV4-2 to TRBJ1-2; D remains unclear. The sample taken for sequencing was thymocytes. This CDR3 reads CASSQVQLNYGYTF. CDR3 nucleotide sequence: TGTGCCAGCAGCCAAGTACAGCTCAACTATGGCTACACCTTC.